A selection of T cell receptor beta chains follows, all from one sample in a study of T cells after yellow fever vaccination. MiXCR was run by TCRdb on the 5' RACE reads, yielding one entry per CDR3 protein. The data hold a few hundred thousand distinct CDR3 sequences, with under 7.5% observed a single time. Sequencing used PBMCs, obtained 5 days after the yellow fever booster vaccination. Source of these receptors: a man aged 25-40 years who received the YFV17D yellow fever vaccine. Each CDR3 is given without its conserved first and last residue. The order of the fields is J gene, CDR3 length, V gene, clone size, CDR3 protein. A clone size is listed for some rows: how often the clone was seen (once, few, many), or a class if it is expanded.

J: TRBJ2-5; length: 11; V: TRBV5-1; size: many; CDR3: ASSLQGGETQY
J: TRBJ2-7; length: 15; V: TRBV5-6; size: .; CDR3: AISAGLTTGSRYEQY
J: TRBJ2-2; length: 18; V: TRBV5-1; size: many; CDR3: ASLAPPGLAGGGDTGELF
J: TRBJ2-3; length: 11; V: TRBV20-1; size: few; CDR3: SARGPGGDTQY
J: TRBJ2-1; length: 14; V: TRBV14; size: many; CDR3: ASSRRMGLAYSEQF
J: TRBJ2-7; length: 11; V: TRBV12-3/TRBV12-4; size: many; CDR3: ASSLTRQFEQY
J: TRBJ2-7; length: 11; V: TRBV20-1; size: .; CDR3: SARDNRDYEQY
J: TRBJ2-3; length: 12; V: TRBV4-2; size: few; CDR3: ASSSLVEPDTQY
J: TRBJ2-5; length: 11; V: TRBV20-1; size: few; CDR3: SAREHSQETQY
J: TRBJ2-5; length: 12; V: TRBV19; size: few; CDR3: ASSIGDQPGAQY